The rows below give T cell receptor beta chains drawn from one sample of a study of HIV-infected patients and healthy controls. Each CDR3 protein is one row after TCRdb ran MiXCR on the 5' RACE reads. The sample has a few thousand distinct CDR3 sequences, 20% to 25% seen once. The sequencing used blood, collected before antiretroviral therapy. The receptors shown here come from an adult with HIV infection. Both conserved end residues are part of each CDR3. The order of the fields is J gene, D gene, V gene, clone size, CDR3 protein, CDR3 DNA. The D gene is left open where the match is weak. For some rows the clone size is stated as once, few or many, or as a class when expanded; others skip it.

TRBJ1-2 | TRBD1 | TRBV27 | . | CATWTGGHGYTF | TGTGCCACTTGGACAGGGGGCCATGGCTACACCTTC
TRBJ2-5 | . | TRBV12-3/TRBV12-4 | . | CASSPGWETQYF | TGTGCCAGCAGTCCCGGATGGGAGACCCAGTACTTC
TRBJ1-1 | . | TRBV10-3 | medium-sized | CAISGGWRDTEAFF | TGTGCCATCAGTGGAGGTTGGAGAGACACTGAAGCTTTCTTT
TRBJ1-1 | TRBD1 | TRBV2 | many | CASRGDRARGGTEAFF | TGTGCCAGCAGGGGCGACAGGGCCAGGGGGGGCACTGAAGCTTTCTTT
TRBJ2-7 | . | TRBV3-1 | large | CASSQEGAYEQYF | TGTGCCAGCAGCCAAGAAGGGGCCTACGAGCAGTACTTC
TRBJ2-5 | . | TRBV6-5 | . | CASSYSPAATQYF | TGTGCCAGCAGTTACTCCCCTGCGGCGACCCAGTACTTC
TRBJ2-7 | TRBD2 | TRBV12-3/TRBV12-4 | many | CACSGGDYEQYF | TGTGCCTGTAGCGGGGGGGACTACGAGCAGTACTTC
TRBJ2-1 | . | TRBV7-3 | medium-sized | CASSLGTSSYNEQFF | TGTGCCAGCAGCTTAGGGACGAGCTCCTACAATGAGCAGTTCTTC
TRBJ2-3 | TRBD2 | TRBV6-1 | many | CASSTPTSGESPYTDTQYF | TGTGCCAGCAGTACCCCGACTAGCGGGGAATCGCCATACACAGATACGCAGTATTTT
TRBJ2-7 | . | TRBV5-4 | . | CASSLGRADEQYF | TGTGCCAGCAGCTTGGGGAGAGCGGACGAGCAGTACTTC
TRBJ1-5 | . | TRBV10-3 | . | CAISEWEGGSNQPQHF | TGTGCCATCAGTGAGTGGGAGGGTGGGAGCAATCAGCCCCAGCATTTT
TRBJ2-5 | TRBD1 | TRBV12-3/TRBV12-4 | many | CASSSSGQGGETQYF | TGTGCCAGCAGTTCATCCGGACAGGGCGGAGAGACCCAGTACTTC
TRBJ2-7 | . | TRBV7-9 | many | CASSSNVSYEQYF | TGTGCCAGCAGCTCCAACGTGTCCTACGAGCAGTACTTC
TRBJ1-4 | . | TRBV4-1 | . | CASSQGVAVATNEKLFF | TGCGCCAGCAGCCAAGGGGTCGCGGTTGCAACTAATGAAAAACTGTTTTTT